At least ten counts were recorded for the clone carrying this T cell receptor (beta chain). These data belong to a study of early T cells in non-severe SARS-CoV-2 infection. Each CDR3 protein is one row after TCRdb ran MiXCR on the 5' RACE reads. The sample lists some 96,000 distinct CDR3 sequences; 11% were seen once. This clonotype was obtained from an adult who was a healthcare worker with PCR-confirmed SARS-CoV-2 infection or an uninfected control (not recorded which). Sample: whole blood, taken at baseline.

DNA of the CDR3: TGTGCCAGCAGACCAGGGGGCGACTATGGCTACACCTTC. It specifies CASRPGGDYGYTF. This sequence joins TRBV6-5 and TRBJ1-2, with TRBD1 matching over 8 bases. Per the germline V gene, CDR1 is MNHEY and CDR2 is SVGAGI. J was trimmed by 3 bases and V by 6 bases; bases with no gene match: 3. The CDR3 spans 13 residues.